This T cell receptor beta chain was profiled in a study of cytomegalovirus exposure and HLA in healthy donors. Study results and caveats: Despite most TCR sequences being rare, some public TCRs occurred in many donors.

Germline values: CDR1 MGHRA, CDR2 YSYEKL. Trimming cost V 1 base and J 3 bases; bases outside gene matches: 2. The CDR3 contains 15 residues. A 120-subject validation cohort, separate from the approximately 690-subject first cohort, supplied the donors. Remarks on this clone: Its antigen is not known.

Clones were read by immunoSEQ multiplex PCR, and TCRdb kept only the in-frame ones, dropping some. The data hold about 340,000 clones, with roughly 88% observed a single time. The V call is TRBV4-1, the J call TRBJ2-7, with 11 bases fitting TRBD1. The material sequenced was PBMCs. The clonotype comes from a young woman in good health and CMV-seronegative. The CDR3 DNA follows: TGCGCCAGCAGCCAAGCCGGGACAGGGGGCTACGAGCAGTACTTC. Protein product: CASSQAGTGGYEQYF.